This T cell receptor beta chain comes out of a study of T cell clones after liver transplantation. Across the whole study: In this trial, immunosuppression withdrawal was attempted within 2 years of liver transplant. Blood was drawn pre-transplant, before withdrawal, and after full or failed withdrawal. Study-wide results and caveats: Migration into the graft, not deletion, may explain lost graft donor-reactive T cells. Circulating graft-donor-reactive CD4 TCRbeta sequences fell significantly post-transplant in most of the 8 subjects.

Per the germline V gene, CDR1 is SGHNT and CDR2 is YENEEA. The CDR3 runs 17 residues. V gave up 1 base and J gave up 0 bases, with 15 bases separating them. The assay was immunoSEQ multiplex PCR, and TCRdb's table has in-frame clones only and misses some. The sample has roughly 120,000 clones; 90% are singletons. A word on this clone: Its antigen is as yet unknown.

Sequencing used CD4+ T cells from blood, obtained 12 months after liver transplant. This sequence originates from a human patient who received a liver transplant. Some of the T cells might come from the graft donor. V usage is TRBV11-3 and J usage is TRBJ1-1; a possible D gene is TRBD1 (5 bases). CDR3 loop: CASSLGGVGAMNTEAFF. The CDR3, as DNA: TGTGCCAGCAGCTTAGGAGGGGTTGGGGCCATGAACACTGAAGCTTTCTTT.